This paragraph covers one TCR beta chain sequence. The antigen is undetermined. This sequence may be a read error, since a much larger clone differs from it by one base. They built TCR cDNA with 5'RACE template switching, a step that put in a universal primer site and UMIs. Each CDR3 protein is one row after TCRdb ran MiXCR on the 5' RACE reads. Of over 200,000 distinct CDR3 sequences in the sample, 6% to 8% are singletons; the top ten hold around 1.1%. The data were obtained in a study of T cells after yellow fever vaccination. This CDR3 spans 13 amino acids. Trimming cost V 2 bases and J 1 base, with 5 bases left between them. Per germline, CDR1 SGHTA and CDR2 FQGNSA. Whole-study findings and limits: Clones that expanded after primary vaccination mostly reappeared after the booster (96% CD4, approximately 85% CD8).

This chain connects TRBV7-2 to TRBJ1-1; D gene unclear. The sequence derives from a man in his thirties or forties who received the YFV17D yellow fever vaccine. Sample: CD4+ T cells sorted from PBMCs, taken on the day of the yellow fever booster vaccination. In nucleotides, the CDR3 is TGTGCCAGCAGCTTACAGCCGAACACTGAAGCTTTCTTT. Its protein product is CASSLQPNTEAFF.